This TCR beta chain stems from a study of CD8 T cells in ankylosing spondylitis (dated by TCRdb to the late 2010s). About the investigation overall: T cell receptor beta repertoires were profiled in healthy donors and ankylosing spondylitis patients so that disease-linked TCR variants could be found. The whole study cohort included roughly 110 healthy donors and 25 ankylosing spondylitis patients. Samples of peripheral blood were taken, and for ankylosing spondylitis patients, synovial fluid was collected as well. General conclusions and limits of the study: Some TCR beta motif variants had previously been reported in synovial fluid and blood of reactive arthritis patients, which suggested common disease-initiation mechanisms. Blood from ankylosing spondylitis patients appeared to be characterized by a TCR beta motif made up of under 10 highly homologous amino acid variants. The disease-linked clones had a CD8+ phenotype and were found at relatively low frequencies in peripheral blood. Significant enrichment of the disease-linked clones was reported in matched synovial fluid samples from ankylosing spondylitis patients.

Counted from cysteine to phenylalanine, this CDR3 has 16 amino acids. Only the CDR3 DNA is retained, 48 bases long and in frame from the first base. From the germline V gene, CDR1 is SGHRS and CDR2 is YFSETQ. V is clipped by 4 bases and J by 5 bases, and the sequence between their germline boundaries is 21 bases long. On this clonotype itself: Its binding antigen is unknown. No quality values exist for individual bases; no much larger clone is one base distant.

Sequenced using an Illumina HiSeq 2500. Quantitative 5'-RACE with molecular barcodes was the method used to prepare the TCR beta libraries. For the original study's pipeline: Disease-linked TCR variants were identified with a new computational method built on a probabilistic model of VDJ rearrangement. Using fastp trimming at Q25 and MiXCR clonotype assembly, TCRdb reanalyzed the public sequencing data and kept in-frame beta chains. Each CDR3 protein appears once, grouped with its most common genes and DNA. These V and J calls derive from TCRdb rather than the authors' analysis. Across this sample there are about 460,000 distinct CDR3 sequences, with roughly 5% seen only once. Of the sample, roughly 3.2% is held by the ten largest clones.

The chain employs TRBV5-1 and TRBJ2-5; a tentative D match to TRBD2 spans 6 bases. This sequence was found in a male donor with ankylosing spondylitis. The specimen sequenced was blood, either unsorted or a sorted T cell fraction (not recorded which). The sequence in DNA is TGCGCCAGCAGCCCCCAGGTCGGCGGGATGGGGGAGACCCAGTACTTC. This translates into CASSPQVGGMGETQYF.